Each of the 19 T cell receptor beta chains below was sequenced from the same sample in a study of beta chain features in type 1 diabetes. Reverse transcription of all isolated RNA meant that expressed TCRB transcripts were sequenced. TCRdb's copy holds only in-frame clones and misses some; the assay was immunoSEQ multiplex PCR. The sample records approximately 170,000 clones, 7.5% to 9.5% being singletons. The sequenced sample consisted of central memory CD4+ T cells from blood. These receptors came from a woman under 30 in good health.

This clone was observed a few times. The rearrangement joins TRBV5-1 to TRBJ2-7; perhaps TRBD2 as D (5 bases). Trimming cost V 6 bases and J 3 bases, with 16 bases left between them. The CDR3 totals 14 residues. Germline-derived CDR1 and CDR2 are SGHRS and YFSETQ. The CDR3 nucleotides are TGCGCCAGCAACCCAATCCCGGGGAACTACGAGCAGTACTTC. This translates into CASNPIPGNYEQYF.

The rearrangement joins TRBV27 to TRBJ2-7; 9 nucleotides agree with TRBD1. Germline CDR1 MNHEY, CDR2 SMNVEV (reference sequence). The CDR3 sequence is 13 residues long. The junction had 5 bases not matched to a gene; V was cut back by 8 bases and J by 3 bases. The CDR3 is CASCVTGGYEQYF. The CDR3 DNA is TGTGCCAGCTGTGTGACAGGGGGCTACGAGCAGTACTTC.

This clone was detected a few times. V and J are TRBV6-5 and TRBJ2-1; D remains ambiguous. This CDR3 is built from 15 residues. Trimming left V 0 bases short and J 0 bases short, with 6 bases between. Germline V CDR1 and CDR2: MNHEY, SVGAGI. The CDR3 nucleotides are TGTGCCAGCAGTTACTCCCCAGACTCCTACAATGAGCAGTTCTTC. Its protein is CASSYSPDSYNEQFF.

This clone was seen only a few times. The chain combines TRBV30 with TRBJ1-2; TRBD1 might be the D (6 bases). CDR1 is GTSNPN and CDR2 is SVGIG in the germline V gene (reference sequence). This CDR3 has 15 residues. V gave up 4 bases and J gave up 2 bases, with 17 bases separating them. In DNA form, the CDR3 reads TGTGCCTGGACCCAAGGGGGGGGGAACAACTATGGCTACACCTTC. Protein: CAWTQGGGNNYGYTF.

The rearrangement joins TRBV29-1 to TRBJ1-3; D is unresolved. This CDR3 comprises 13 residues. V was clipped by 7 bases and J by 0 bases, with 10 bases between them. Germline lookup yields CDR1 SQVTM and CDR2 ANQGSEA. Here the CDR3 reads CSAVVSSGNTIYF. CDR3 nucleotides: TGCAGCGCGGTAGTGAGCTCTGGAAACACCATATATTTT.

This clone was counted only a few times. The chain has TRBV6-1 and TRBJ2-7; 9 nucleotides line up with TRBD2. Germline V lookup: CDR1 MNHNS, CDR2 SASEGT. The CDR3 extends over 16 amino acids. V dropped 0 bases and J dropped 2; count of bases not matched to a gene: 5. The CDR3 loop reads CASSEALAGGPYEQYF. Here the CDR3 DNA reads TGTGCCAGCAGTGAAGCGCTTGCGGGAGGGCCCTACGAGCAGTACTTC.

Comment on this clone: This specimen includes other DNA sequences encoding the same CDR3. The chain joins TRBV7-9 to TRBJ2-7; D perhaps matches TRBD2 (6 bases). The CDR3 is made up of 12 amino acids. The germline CDR1 and CDR2 sequences are SEHNR and FQNEAQ (reference sequence). The ends were cut back, 4 bases at V and 4 bases at J, with 8 bases in the middle. CDR3 protein: CASSSGDYEQYF. CDR3 coding DNA: TGTGCCAGCAGCTCGGGGGATTACGAGCAGTACTTC.

This clone has a handful of counts. The CDR3 here is CASSTGQGSIQYF. The CDR3 DNA follows: TGTGCCAGCAGTACCGGACAGGGTAGCATTCAGTACTTC. V and J are TRBV6-1 and TRBJ2-4; 8 positions match TRBD1. This CDR3 is 13 amino acids long. The germline CDR1 and CDR2 sequences are MNHNS and SASEGT. V gave up 5 bases and J gave up 9 bases; unmatched junction bases: 6.

This clone has just a few counts. This sequence joins TRBV2 and TRBJ1-6; 8 positions agree with TRBD1. CDR1 is SNHLY and CDR2 is FYNNEI in the germline V gene. Germline trimming cut 6 bases from V and 6 bases from J; bases unmatched to any gene: 4. The CDR3 has 14 amino acids. CDR3 protein: CASRRQGINSPLHF. CDR3 DNA: TGTGCCAGCAGACGACAGGGGATTAATTCACCCCTCCACTTT.

The chain couples TRBV30 to TRBJ1-2; no firm D call. CDR1 is GTSNPN, CDR2 SVGIG, per germline (reference sequence). CDR3 length: 11 amino acids. Trimming left V 4 bases short and J 1 base short, with 4 bases between. This CDR3 reads CAWTVNYGYTF. Written as DNA, the CDR3 is TGTGCCTGGACAGTTAACTATGGCTACACCTTC. The complete variable domain, with remaining parts taken from reference TRBV30 and TRBJ1-2, reads SQTIHQWPATLVQPVGSPLSLECTVEGTSNPNLYWYRQAAGRGLQLLFYSVGIGQISSEVPQNLSASRPQDRQFILSSKKLLLSDSGFYLCAWTVNYGYTFGSGTRLTVV.

This clone was seen a few times. The rearrangement joins TRBV11-2 to TRBJ2-5, with TRBD2 as a possible D gene (5 bases). Germline V CDR1 and CDR2: SGHAT, FQNNGV. The CDR3 length is 14 residues. V lost 4 bases and J 7 bases, leaving 16 bases between the germline ends. This CDR3 reads CASSSRTDRGTQYF. The CDR3 nucleotides are TGTGCCAGCAGCTCCCGGACTGATCGGGGGACCCAGTACTTC. The variable domain in full, completed from reference TRBV11-2 and TRBJ2-5, reads EAGVAQSPRYKIIEKRQSVAFWCNPISGHATLYWYQQILGQGPKLLIQFQNNGVVDDSQLPKDRFSAERLKGVDSTLKIQPAKLEDSAVYLCASSSRTDRGTQYFGPGTRLLVL.

V and J are TRBV11-2 and TRBJ2-5; 9 bases line up with TRBD1. Germline values: CDR1 SGHAT, CDR2 FQNNGV. Losses at the gene ends were 2 bases for V and 4 bases for J; bases not matched to a gene: 8. The CDR3 has 16 residues. The CDR3 reads CASSLRQDRGIETQYF. The DNA for the CDR3 is TGTGCCAGCAGCTTACGCCAAGACAGGGGGATAGAGACCCAGTACTTC.

The chain combines TRBV18 with TRBJ1-1; TRBD1 matches at 7 bases. In germline, CDR1 is KGHSH, CDR2 LQKENI. This CDR3 is built from 16 residues. J was trimmed by 5 bases and V by 0 bases; bases with no gene match: 9. The CDR3 DNA reads TGTGCCAGCTCACCACCGAAGGCAGGGGGTCGGACTGAAGCTTTCTTT. Translated: CASSPPKAGGRTEAFF.

This clone occurred a few times. This chain joins TRBV11-3 and TRBJ1-2; maybe TRBD1 (5 bases). Germline CDR1 SGHNT, CDR2 YENEEA. This CDR3 has 14 residues. The ends were cut back, 2 bases at V and 5 bases at J, with 12 bases in the middle. The CDR3: CASSLTQGAYGYTF. CDR3 bases: TGTGCCAGCAGCTTAACGCAGGGTGCTTATGGCTACACCTTC.

The genes are TRBV5-5 and TRBJ1-2; D remains unclear. This CDR3 spans 13 amino acids. Germline CDR1 is SGHKS and CDR2 is YYEKEE (reference sequence). Trimming took 3 bases from V and 5 from J, leaving 11 bases between them. CDR3 sequence (DNA): TGTGCCAGCAGCTCGGCGGGAGGGTATGGCTACACCTTC. Protein sequence: CASSSAGGYGYTF. The entire variable domain, with the rest obtained from reference TRBV5-5 and TRBJ1-2, is as follows: DAGVTQSPTHLIKTRGQQVTLRCSPISGHKSVSWYQQVLGQGPQFIFQYYEKEERGRGNFPDRFSARQFPNYSSELNVNALLLGDSALYLCASSSAGGYGYTFGSGTRLTVV.

This clone has a count of ten or more. The rearrangement uses TRBV7-9 and TRBJ2-3; D unclear. In germline, CDR1 is SEHNR, CDR2 FQNEAQ (reference sequence). The CDR3 consists of 12 residues. Trimming shortened V by 3 bases and J by 6 bases, and 7 bases separated the two germline ends. CDR3 amino acids: CASSFLRDTQYF. The CDR3 nucleotides are TGTGCCAGCAGCTTTCTCAGGGATACGCAGTATTTT. Together with reference TRBV7-9 and TRBJ2-3, the CDR3 gives the full variable domain: DTGVSQNPRHKITKRGQNVTFRCDPISEHNRLYWYRQTLGQGPEFLTYFQNEAQLEKSRLLSDRFSAERPKGSFSTLEIQRTEQGDSAMYLCASSFLRDTQYFGPGTRLTVL.

The chain uses TRBV10-3 and TRBJ1-1; 8 nucleotides line up with TRBD1. The J segment lost 4 bases and the V segment lost 5 bases, leaving 9 bases of the junction unmatched. This CDR3 is built from 15 residues. Germline V lookup: CDR1 ENHRY, CDR2 SYGVKD. This CDR3 reads CAISPRQGRSTEAFF. The DNA of the CDR3 is TGTGCCATCAGTCCAAGACAGGGGAGGAGCACTGAAGCTTTCTTT.

The CDR3 loop is CASSTPRDRVSYEQYF. The CDR3 nucleotides are TGTGCCAGTAGTACCCCCCGGGACAGGGTCTCCTACGAGCAGTACTTC. J is TRBJ2-7 and V is TRBV11-3; 9 positions match TRBD1. Germline trimming cut 9 bases from V and 0 bases from J; bases unmatched to any gene: 12. The CDR3 totals 16 residues. Germline V gene lookup returns CDR1 SGHNT and CDR2 YENEEA.

This clone came up a few times. V gene TRBV29-1 combines with J gene TRBJ1-2; the match to TRBD1 covers 7 bases. This CDR3 has 10 residues. Looked up from germline, CDR1 is SQVTM and CDR2 is ANQGSEA. V was pared by 4 bases and J by 9 bases, with 2 bases of the junction left unmatched. In DNA form, the CDR3 reads TGCAGCGTTGGACAGGGCAGCTACACCTTC. Its protein is CSVGQGSYTF.